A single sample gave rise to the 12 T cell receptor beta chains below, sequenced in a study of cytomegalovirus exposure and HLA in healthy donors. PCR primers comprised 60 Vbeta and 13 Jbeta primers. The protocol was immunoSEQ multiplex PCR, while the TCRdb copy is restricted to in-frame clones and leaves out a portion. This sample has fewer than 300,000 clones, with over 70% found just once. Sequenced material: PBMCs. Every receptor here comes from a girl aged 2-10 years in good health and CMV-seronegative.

Here the CDR3 reads CASKPSTGYGVHEQYF. DNA of the CDR3: TGTGCCAGCAAACCCTCGACAGGGTATGGGGTCCACGAGCAGTACTTC. V is TRBV6-4 and J is TRBJ2-7; 7 positions agree with TRBD1. Germline CDR1 reads MRHNA; CDR2 reads SNTAGT. This CDR3 is 16 amino acids long. With 7 bases clipped from V and 5 bases from J, the junction kept 17 bases outside the gene matches.

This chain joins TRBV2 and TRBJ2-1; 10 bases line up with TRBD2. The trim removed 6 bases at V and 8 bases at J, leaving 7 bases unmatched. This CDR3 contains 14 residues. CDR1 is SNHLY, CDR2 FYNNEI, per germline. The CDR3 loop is CASRLAGALDEQFF. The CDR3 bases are TGTGCCAGCAGGCTAGCGGGAGCTTTGGATGAGCAGTTCTTC.

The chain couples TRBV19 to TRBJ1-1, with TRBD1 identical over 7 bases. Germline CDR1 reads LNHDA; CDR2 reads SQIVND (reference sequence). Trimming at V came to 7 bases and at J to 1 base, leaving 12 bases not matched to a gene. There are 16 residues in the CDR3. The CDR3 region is CASTFDREGANTEAFF. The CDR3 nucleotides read TGTGCCAGTACCTTCGACAGGGAAGGGGCGAACACTGAAGCTTTCTTT.

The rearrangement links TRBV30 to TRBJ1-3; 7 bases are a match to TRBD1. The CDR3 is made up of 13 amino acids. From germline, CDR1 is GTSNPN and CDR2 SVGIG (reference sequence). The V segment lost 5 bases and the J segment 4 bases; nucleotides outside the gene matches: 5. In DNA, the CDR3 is TGTGCCTGGGACAGGGTGTCGGGAAACACCATATATTTT. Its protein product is CAWDRVSGNTIYF.

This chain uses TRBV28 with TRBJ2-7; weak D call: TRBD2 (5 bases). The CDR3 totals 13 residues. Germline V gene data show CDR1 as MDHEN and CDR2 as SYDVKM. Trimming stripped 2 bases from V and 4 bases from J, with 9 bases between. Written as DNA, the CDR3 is TGTGCCAGCAGTTTACCGGGATCGTACGAGCAGTACTTC. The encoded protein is CASSLPGSYEQYF.

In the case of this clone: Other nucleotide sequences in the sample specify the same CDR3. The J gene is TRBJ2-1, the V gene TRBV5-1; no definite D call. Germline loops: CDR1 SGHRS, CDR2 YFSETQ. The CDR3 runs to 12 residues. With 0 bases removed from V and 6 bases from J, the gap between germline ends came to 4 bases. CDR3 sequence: CASSLGGNEQFF. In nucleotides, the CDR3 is TGCGCCAGCAGCTTGGGAGGCAATGAGCAGTTCTTC.

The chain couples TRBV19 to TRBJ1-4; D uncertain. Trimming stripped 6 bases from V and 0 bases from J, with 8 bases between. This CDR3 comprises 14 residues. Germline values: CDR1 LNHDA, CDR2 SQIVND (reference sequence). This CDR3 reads CASSRLATNEKLFF. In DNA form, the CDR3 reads TGTGCCAGTAGCAGGCTTGCAACTAATGAAAAACTGTTTTTT. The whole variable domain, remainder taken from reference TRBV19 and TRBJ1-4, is DGGITQSPKYLFRKEGQNVTLSCEQNLNHDAMYWYRQDPGQGLRLIYYSQIVNDFQKGDIAEGYSVSREKKESFPLTVTSAQKNPTAFYLCASSRLATNEKLFFGSGTQLSVL.

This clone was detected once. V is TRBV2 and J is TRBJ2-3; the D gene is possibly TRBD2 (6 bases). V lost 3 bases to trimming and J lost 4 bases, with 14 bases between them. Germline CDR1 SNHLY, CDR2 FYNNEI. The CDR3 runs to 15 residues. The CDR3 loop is CASSEGLQLADTQYF. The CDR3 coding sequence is TGTGCCAGCAGTGAGGGACTCCAATTAGCAGATACGCAGTATTTT.

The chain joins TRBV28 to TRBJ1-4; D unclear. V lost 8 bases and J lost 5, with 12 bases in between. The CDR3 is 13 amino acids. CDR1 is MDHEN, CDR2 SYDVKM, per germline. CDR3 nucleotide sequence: TGTGCCAGCGTGGGCTGGTCCAATGAAAAACTGTTTTTT. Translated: CASVGWSNEKLFF.

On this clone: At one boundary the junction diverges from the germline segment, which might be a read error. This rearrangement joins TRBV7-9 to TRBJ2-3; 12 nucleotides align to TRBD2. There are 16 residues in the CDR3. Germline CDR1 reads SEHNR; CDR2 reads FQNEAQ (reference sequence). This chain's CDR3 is CSSSLATSGSTDTQYF. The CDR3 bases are TGTTCCAGCAGCTTAGCGACTAGCGGGAGTACAGATACGCAGTATTTT.

CDR3 sequence (DNA): TGCGCCAGCAGCCAAGTGACTAGCGAATTCTCCTACGAGCAGTACTTC. Translation gives CASSQVTSEFSYEQYF. The rearrangement joins TRBV4-1 to TRBJ2-7; the match to TRBD2 covers 8 bases. CDR1 is MGHRA, CDR2 YSYEKL, per germline. V lost 1 base to trimming and J lost 0 bases; unmatched junction nucleotides: 5. CDR3 length equals 16 residues.

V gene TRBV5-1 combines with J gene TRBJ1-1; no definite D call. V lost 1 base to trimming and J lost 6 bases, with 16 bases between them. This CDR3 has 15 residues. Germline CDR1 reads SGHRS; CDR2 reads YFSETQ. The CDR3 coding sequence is TGCGCCAGCAGCTTGTTACGAACGACAAGCTCTGAAGCTTTCTTT. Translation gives CASSLLRTTSSEAFF.